This T cell receptor beta chain comes out of a study of Ad26.COV2.S vaccination and SARS-CoV-2 variants. The wider study: Intramuscular Ad26.COV2.S doses were given once or twice, 56 days apart.

Sequencing used immunoSEQ multiplex PCR; TCRdb keeps in-frame clones, though not all of them. The sample yields hundreds of thousands of clones, around 90% seen once. Remarks on this clone: The antigen is unknown.

Whole-study results and caveats: Vaccine recipients and placebo recipients showed similar non-spike TCR breadth.

Germline V lookup: CDR1 SGHKS, CDR2 YYEKEE (reference sequence). This CDR3 spans 16 amino acids. V lost 1 base to trimming and J lost 2 bases, with 16 bases between them. Treatment here: roughly 20 received Ad26.COV2.S at low or high dose, single or two shots; 5 received placebo; per-sample allocation not given. Sampling happened 63 days after the first vaccine or placebo injection. This Boston cohort included adults aged 18-55 years. The chain employs TRBV5-5 and TRBJ2-7; D gene ambiguous. This specimen consisted of peripheral blood, obtained in a trial of Ad26.COV2.S vaccine versus placebo. The source is a person aged 18-60 years who received the Ad26.COV2.S COVID-19 vaccine or a placebo. The chain's CDR3 is CASSLYQKLETYEQYF. The CDR3 coding sequence is TGTGCCAGCAGCTTGTATCAGAAACTTGAGACCTACGAGCAGTACTTC.